These 17 T cell receptor beta chains originate from one sample sequenced in a study of blood T cell repertoires in COVID-19. Profiled with immunoSEQ multiplex PCR; TCRdb holds only in-frame clones, not every one. The sample shows about 190,000 clones, 85% to 90% of them seen only once. Sequenced input: peripheral blood. Receptors were obtained from a man aged 50-60 years with acute or convalescent COVID-19.

J is TRBJ1-1 and V is TRBV5-6, with 10 bases matching TRBD1. J gave up 1 base and V 1 base, and 7 bases lay outside the gene matches. The CDR3 spans 17 residues. The germline V gene encodes CDR1 SGHDT and CDR2 YYEEEE. CDR3 sequence (DNA): TGTGCCAGCAGCTTGAGAGGACAGGGGGTAGCGAACACTGAAGCTTTCTTT. This sequence encodes CASSLRGQGVANTEAFF.

This rearrangement joins TRBV21-1 to TRBJ1-1. TRBV21-1 is a pseudogene. The CDR3 covers 16 residues. The CDR3: CASSKGWRLCNTEAFF. Here the CDR3 DNA reads TGTGCCAGCAGCAAAGGATGGAGGCTCTGTAACACTGAAGCTTTCTTT.

The sample holds one count of this clone. V usage is TRBV7-8 and J usage is TRBJ1-6; D possibly corresponds to TRBD1 (6 bases). Trimming took 6 bases from V and 11 from J, leaving 17 bases between them. Germline CDR1 is SGHVS and CDR2 is FQNEAQ. The CDR3 consists of 14 residues. CDR3 region: CASSRSGGNAPLHF. The CDR3 nucleotides are TGTGCCAGCAGTAGATCTGGGGGCAACGCACCCCTCCACTTT. The complete variable domain, with remaining parts taken from reference TRBV7-8 and TRBJ1-6, reads GAGVSQSPRYKVAKRGQDVALRCDPISGHVSLFWYQQALGQGPEFLTYFQNEAQLDKSGLPSDRFFAERPEGSVSTLKIQRTQQEDSAVYLCASSRSGGNAPLHFGNGTRLTVT.

The CDR3 DNA follows: TGTGCCAGCAGCCCGGGGACAGGGGGCTACGAGCAGTACTTC. Translated, it gives CASSPGTGGYEQYF. J is TRBJ2-7 and V is TRBV7-6, with TRBD1 identical over 11 bases. V dropped 5 bases and J dropped 3; count of bases not matched to a gene: 3. Looked up from germline, CDR1 is SGHVS and CDR2 is FNYEAQ. The CDR3 loop spans 14 amino acids.

This clone was observed a handful of times. The chain is built from TRBV5-5 and TRBJ1-1, with D possibly matching TRBD1 (6 bases). The CDR3 has 13 residues. Per the germline V gene, CDR1 is SGHKS and CDR2 is YYEKEE (reference sequence). V was trimmed by 4 bases and J by 5 bases, leaving 12 bases between them. This chain's CDR3 is CASSRTVGTEAFF. The DNA of the CDR3 is TGTGCCAGCAGCCGGACAGTTGGGACTGAAGCTTTCTTT.

The rearrangement joins TRBV2 to TRBJ1-3; 9 positions match TRBD1. The CDR3 totals 15 residues. Per the germline V gene, CDR1 is SNHLY and CDR2 is FYNNEI. V was pared by 5 bases and J by 3 bases, with 5 bases of the junction left unmatched. CDR3 in DNA: TGTGCCAGCAGTCAGACAGGGGGTTTTGGAAACACCATATATTTT. Translation gives CASSQTGGFGNTIYF.

As to this clone: This sample includes further DNA sequences coding for the same CDR3. The chain joins TRBV18 to TRBJ2-1, with 10 bases matching TRBD2. Unmatched junction bases numbered 1, after V lost 1 base and J lost 7 bases. In germline, CDR1 is KGHSH, CDR2 LQKENI. CDR3 size: 14 residues. CDR3 coding DNA: TGTGCCAGCTCACCACTAGCGGGAGGTAATGAGCAGTTCTTC. Its translation is CASSPLAGGNEQFF.

V is TRBV7-9 and J is TRBJ1-2; D perhaps matches TRBD1 (6 bases). The CDR3 extends over 15 amino acids. V shed 2 bases and J shed 8 bases, with 18 bases lying between them. Germline values: CDR1 SEHNR, CDR2 FQNEAQ (reference sequence). The chain's CDR3 is CASSLKGGNFLGYTF. CDR3 coding DNA: TGTGCCAGCAGCTTAAAGGGGGGGAATTTCTTAGGCTACACCTTC.

The chain recombines TRBV19 with TRBJ2-6; 8 positions match TRBD1. Unmatched junction bases numbered 8, after V lost 4 bases and J lost 0 bases. The CDR3 is 18 amino acids. Germline values: CDR1 LNHDA, CDR2 SQIVND (reference sequence). CDR3 protein: CASSTRTGTNSGANVLTF. The CDR3 nucleotides read TGTGCCAGTAGTACACGGACAGGGACCAACTCTGGGGCCAACGTCCTGACTTTC.

V is TRBV4-1 and J is TRBJ2-3, with 8 bases that match TRBD1. This CDR3 spans 17 amino acids. The J segment lost 1 base and the V segment lost 5 bases, leaving 11 bases of the junction unmatched. Germline values: CDR1 MGHRA, CDR2 YSYEKL. This chain's CDR3 is CASSAGTGPMGTDTQYF. CDR3 DNA: TGCGCCAGCAGCGCCGGGACAGGTCCTATGGGCACAGATACGCAGTATTTT.

This chain joins TRBV5-8 and TRBJ2-2; D is undetermined. The CDR3 has 14 residues. V was shortened by 4 bases and J by 4 bases, with 11 bases between the two germline ends. CDR1 is SGHTS, CDR2 YDEGEE, per germline. The CDR3 sequence: CASSPESSTGELFF. DNA for the CDR3: TGTGCCAGCAGCCCGGAGTCCAGCACCGGGGAGCTGTTTTTT.

The J gene is TRBJ2-3, the V gene TRBV28; D may be TRBD2 (6 bases). Germline CDR1 and CDR2: MDHEN and SYDVKM. V lost 3 bases, J lost 5 bases, and 12 bases lay in between. The CDR3 extends over 14 amino acids. The CDR3 nucleotides read TGTGCCAGCAGTTTCCAGCGGAGGGGAGATACGCAGTATTTT. Translation: CASSFQRRGDTQYF.

The rearrangement joins TRBV28 to TRBJ1-1; possibly TRBD1 for D (5 bases). The ends were cut back, 11 bases at V and 1 base at J, with 14 bases in the middle. Germline CDR1 and CDR2: MDHEN and SYDVKM. The length of the CDR3 is 13 residues. The CDR3: CAGKGVENTEAFF. CDR3 coding DNA: TGTGCCGGAAAAGGGGTGGAGAACACTGAAGCTTTCTTT.

Written as DNA, the CDR3 is TGTGCCAGCAGCTTAGGGACTGCATCCTACAATGAGCAGTTCTTC. Amino acids: CASSLGTASYNEQFF. The chain has TRBV7-3 and TRBJ2-1; possibly TRBD2 for D (6 bases). V lost 2 bases and J lost 1, with 9 bases in between. Per germline, CDR1 SGHTA and CDR2 FQGTGA. There are 15 residues in the CDR3.

V usage is TRBV18 and J usage is TRBJ1-5; D is uncertain. The germline gives CDR1 KGHSH, CDR2 LQKENI. The CDR3 has 13 residues. V was shortened by 3 bases and J by 4 bases, with 7 bases between the two germline ends. CDR3 residues: CASSPERNQPQHF. The CDR3 DNA is TGTGCCAGCTCACCCGAGCGGAATCAGCCCCAGCATTTT.

The J gene is TRBJ2-1, the V gene TRBV7-9; 11 bases map to TRBD1. Trimming at V came to 5 bases and at J to 7 bases, leaving 7 bases not matched to a gene. From germline, CDR1 is SEHNR and CDR2 FQNEAQ (reference sequence). The CDR3 is 15 amino acids. The CDR3: CASSRDRGSPNEQFF. In DNA form, the CDR3 reads TGTGCCAGCAGCCGGGACAGGGGGTCACCAAATGAGCAGTTCTTC.

This clone was counted a few times. A junction boundary mismatches the germline segment, possibly from a read error. This chain joins TRBV7-7 and TRBJ2-3, with TRBD2 matching over 16 bases. Germline values: CDR1 SSHAT, CDR2 FNYEAQ (reference sequence). This CDR3 is built from 21 residues. The CDR3, as DNA: TGTGCTAGCAGCCCGTCCTCGGGACTAGCGGGGGGGTTGATGGAAACAGATACGCAGTATTTT. It specifies CASSPSSGLAGGLMETDTQYF.